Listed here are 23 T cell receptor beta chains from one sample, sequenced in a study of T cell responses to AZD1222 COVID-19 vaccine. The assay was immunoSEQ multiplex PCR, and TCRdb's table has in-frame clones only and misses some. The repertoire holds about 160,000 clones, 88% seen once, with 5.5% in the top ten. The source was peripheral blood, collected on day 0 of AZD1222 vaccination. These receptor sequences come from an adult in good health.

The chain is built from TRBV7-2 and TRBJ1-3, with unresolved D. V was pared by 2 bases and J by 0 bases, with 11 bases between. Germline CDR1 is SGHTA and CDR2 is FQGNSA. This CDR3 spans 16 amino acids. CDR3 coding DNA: TGTGCCAGCAGCTTAACAGCCCCGAGCTCTGGAAACACCATATATTTT. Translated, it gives CASSLTAPSSGNTIYF.

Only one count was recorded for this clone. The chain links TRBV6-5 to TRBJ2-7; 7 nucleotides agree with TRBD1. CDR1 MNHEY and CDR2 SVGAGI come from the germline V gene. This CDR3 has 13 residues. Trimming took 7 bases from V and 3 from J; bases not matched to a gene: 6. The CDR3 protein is CASTRGGGYEQYF. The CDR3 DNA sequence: TGTGCCAGCACCCGAGGGGGCGGCTACGAGCAGTACTTC.

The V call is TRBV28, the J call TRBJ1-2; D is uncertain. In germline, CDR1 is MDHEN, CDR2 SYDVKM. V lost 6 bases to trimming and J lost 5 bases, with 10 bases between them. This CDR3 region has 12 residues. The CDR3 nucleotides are TGTGCCAGCAGGCTTACAGAATATGGCTACACCTTC. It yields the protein CASRLTEYGYTF.

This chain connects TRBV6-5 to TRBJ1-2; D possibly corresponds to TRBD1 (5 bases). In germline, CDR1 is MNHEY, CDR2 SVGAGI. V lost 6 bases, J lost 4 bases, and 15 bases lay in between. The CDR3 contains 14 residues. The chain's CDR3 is CASRAGGKGYGYTF. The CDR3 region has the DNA TGTGCCAGCAGGGCCGGGGGTAAGGGCTATGGCTACACCTTC.

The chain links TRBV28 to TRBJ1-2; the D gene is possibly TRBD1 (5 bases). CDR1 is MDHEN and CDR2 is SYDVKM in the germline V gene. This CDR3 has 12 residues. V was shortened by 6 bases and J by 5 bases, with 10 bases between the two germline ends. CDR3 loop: CASSPQGYGYTF. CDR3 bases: TGTGCCAGCAGCCCGCAGGGTTATGGCTACACCTTC.

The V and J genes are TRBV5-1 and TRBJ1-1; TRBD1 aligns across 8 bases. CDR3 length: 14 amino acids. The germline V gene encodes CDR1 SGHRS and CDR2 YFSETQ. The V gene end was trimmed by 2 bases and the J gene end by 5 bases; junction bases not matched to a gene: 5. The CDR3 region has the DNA TGCGCCAGCAGCTTAGGACAGGGTTATACTGAAGCTTTCTTT. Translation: CASSLGQGYTEAFF.

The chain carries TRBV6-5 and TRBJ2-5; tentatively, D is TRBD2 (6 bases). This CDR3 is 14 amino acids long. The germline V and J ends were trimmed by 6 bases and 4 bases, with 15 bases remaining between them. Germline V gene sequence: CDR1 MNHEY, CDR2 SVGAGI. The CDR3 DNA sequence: TGTGCCAGCAGCCCCGTTCGGGAGCGAGAGACCCAGTACTTC. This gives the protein CASSPVRERETQYF.

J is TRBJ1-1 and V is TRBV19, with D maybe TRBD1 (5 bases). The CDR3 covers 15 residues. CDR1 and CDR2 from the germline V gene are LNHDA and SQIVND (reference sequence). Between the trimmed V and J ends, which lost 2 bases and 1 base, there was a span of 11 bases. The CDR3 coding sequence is TGTGCCAGTAGTATATGGGGCTCAGCGAACACTGAAGCTTTCTTT. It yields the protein CASSIWGSANTEAFF.

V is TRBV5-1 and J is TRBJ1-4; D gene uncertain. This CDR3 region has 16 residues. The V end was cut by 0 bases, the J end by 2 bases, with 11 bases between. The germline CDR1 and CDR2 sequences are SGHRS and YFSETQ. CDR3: CASSLGPSPTNEKLFF. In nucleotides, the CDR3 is TGCGCCAGCAGCTTGGGGCCAAGCCCCACTAATGAAAAACTGTTTTTT.

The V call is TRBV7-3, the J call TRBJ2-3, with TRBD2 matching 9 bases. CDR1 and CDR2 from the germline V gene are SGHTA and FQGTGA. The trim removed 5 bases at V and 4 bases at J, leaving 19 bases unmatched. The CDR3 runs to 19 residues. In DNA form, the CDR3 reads TGTGCCAGCAGCGTTAAGGGGGTAGCGGGAGTTGGGGCACCAGATACGCAGTATTTT. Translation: CASSVKGVAGVGAPDTQYF.

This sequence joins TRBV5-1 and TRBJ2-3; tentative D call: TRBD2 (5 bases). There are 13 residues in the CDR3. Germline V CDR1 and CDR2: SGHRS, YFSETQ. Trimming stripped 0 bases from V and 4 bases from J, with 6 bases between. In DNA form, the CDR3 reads TGCGCCAGCAGCTTGGGAGGGCCAGATACGCAGTATTTT. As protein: CASSLGGPDTQYF.

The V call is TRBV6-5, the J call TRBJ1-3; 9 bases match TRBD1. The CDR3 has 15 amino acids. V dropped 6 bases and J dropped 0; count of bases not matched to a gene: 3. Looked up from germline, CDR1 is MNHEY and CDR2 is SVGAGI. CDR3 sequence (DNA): TGTGCCAGCAGCGACAGGGGGTACTCTGGAAACACCATATATTTT. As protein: CASSDRGYSGNTIYF.

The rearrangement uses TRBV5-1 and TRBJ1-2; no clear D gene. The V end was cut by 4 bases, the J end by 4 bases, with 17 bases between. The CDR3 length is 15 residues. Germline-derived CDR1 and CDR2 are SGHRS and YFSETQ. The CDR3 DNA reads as TGCGCCAGCAGCCCCGACGCCGATCGTGTCTATGGCTACACCTTC. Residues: CASSPDADRVYGYTF.

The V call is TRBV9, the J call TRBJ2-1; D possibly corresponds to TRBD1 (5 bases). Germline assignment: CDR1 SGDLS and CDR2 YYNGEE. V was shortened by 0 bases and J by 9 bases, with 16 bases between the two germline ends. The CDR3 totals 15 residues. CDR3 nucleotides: TGTGCCAGCAGCGTAGACTACCGAGCTAGGGGTGAGCAGTTCTTC. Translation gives CASSVDYRARGEQFF.

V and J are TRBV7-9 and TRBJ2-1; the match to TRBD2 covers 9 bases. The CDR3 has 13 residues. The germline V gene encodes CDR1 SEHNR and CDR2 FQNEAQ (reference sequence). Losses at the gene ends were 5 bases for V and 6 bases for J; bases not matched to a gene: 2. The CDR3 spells CASSLSGGNEQFF. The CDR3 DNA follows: TGTGCCAGCAGCCTTAGCGGGGGCAATGAGCAGTTCTTC.

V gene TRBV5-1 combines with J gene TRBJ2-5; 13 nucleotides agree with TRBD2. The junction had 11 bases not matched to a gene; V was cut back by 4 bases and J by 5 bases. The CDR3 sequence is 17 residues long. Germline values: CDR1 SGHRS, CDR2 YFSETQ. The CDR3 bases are TGCGCCAGCAGCAAACTAGCGGGAGGGCCGTTGCGGGAGACCCAGTACTTC. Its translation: CASSKLAGGPLRETQYF.

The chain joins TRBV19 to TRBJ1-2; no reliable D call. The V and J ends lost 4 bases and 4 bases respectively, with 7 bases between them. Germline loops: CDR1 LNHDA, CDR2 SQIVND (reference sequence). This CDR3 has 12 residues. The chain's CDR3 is CASSRQTYGYTF. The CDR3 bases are TGTGCCAGTAGTAGGCAGACCTATGGCTACACCTTC.

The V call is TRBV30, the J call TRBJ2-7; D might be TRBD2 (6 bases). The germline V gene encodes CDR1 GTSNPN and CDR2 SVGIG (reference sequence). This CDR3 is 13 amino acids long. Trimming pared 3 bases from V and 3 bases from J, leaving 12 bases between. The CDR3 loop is CAWSSGSYYEQYF. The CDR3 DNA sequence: TGTGCCTGGAGCTCCGGGAGCTACTACGAGCAGTACTTC.

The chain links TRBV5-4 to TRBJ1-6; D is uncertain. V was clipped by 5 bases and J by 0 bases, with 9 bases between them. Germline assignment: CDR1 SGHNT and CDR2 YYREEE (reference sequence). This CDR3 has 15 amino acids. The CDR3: CASSPQSSYNSPLHF. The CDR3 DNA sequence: TGTGCCAGCAGTCCGCAGAGCTCCTATAATTCACCCCTCCACTTT.

The CDR3 DNA is TGTGCCACCCTCTTATATTGGGCGGGAGGGCCGAACACCGGGGAGCTGTTTTTT. This encodes CATLLYWAGGPNTGELFF. V and J are TRBV10-3 and TRBJ2-2, with TRBD2 matching 9 bases. J was trimmed by 0 bases and V by 10 bases; bases with no gene match: 15. The germline V gene encodes CDR1 ENHRY and CDR2 SYGVKD. The length of the CDR3 is 18 residues.

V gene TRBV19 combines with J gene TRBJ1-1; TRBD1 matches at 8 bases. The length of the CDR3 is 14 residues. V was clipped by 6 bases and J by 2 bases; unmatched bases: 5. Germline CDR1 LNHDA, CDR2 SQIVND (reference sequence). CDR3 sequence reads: CASRSGQANTEAFF. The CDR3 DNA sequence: TGTGCCAGTAGATCGGGACAGGCTAACACTGAAGCTTTCTTT.

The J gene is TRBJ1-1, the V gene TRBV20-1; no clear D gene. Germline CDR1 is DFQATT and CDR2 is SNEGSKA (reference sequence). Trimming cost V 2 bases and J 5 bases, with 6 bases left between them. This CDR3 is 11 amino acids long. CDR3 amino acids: CSARQETEAFF. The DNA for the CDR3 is TGCAGTGCTAGACAGGAAACTGAAGCTTTCTTT.

The DNA for the CDR3 is TGCAGTGCTCGTACAGGGCTTGAAGCTTTCTTT. Translating it yields CSARTGLEAFF. The rearrangement uses TRBV20-1 and TRBJ1-1; D is possibly TRBD1 (6 bases). CDR1 and CDR2 (germline): DFQATT, SNEGSKA (reference sequence). This CDR3 is built from 11 residues. V was cut by 5 bases and J by 7 bases, with 11 bases left in between.